This T cell receptor (beta chain) was identified during a study of cytomegalovirus exposure and HLA in healthy donors. Study-wide context: Earlier results showed roughly 120 million unique TCR beta sequences derived from roughly 180 million T cells.

From germline, CDR1 is SEHNR and CDR2 FQNEAQ (reference sequence). The CDR3 loop spans 12 amino acids. V was pared by 2 bases and J by 6 bases, with 8 bases between. The PCR contained 60 Vbeta and 13 Jbeta primers. Measured with immunoSEQ multiplex PCR; TCRdb has only the in-frame clones, and not every one. Listed are around 74,000 clones; roughly 5% falls within the top ten. The TCR comes from a man aged 25-40 years in good health and CMV-seronegative. The specimen was PBMCs. V usage is TRBV7-9 and J usage is TRBJ2-7; D is uncertain. The CDR3 loop reads CASSLRSLEQYF. Written as DNA, the CDR3 is TGTGCCAGCAGCTTACGGTCCCTCGAGCAGTACTTC.